This section outlines one TCR beta chain sequence together with its context. This record belongs to a study of shared clonotypes between healthy human individuals. Naive CD8 cells, CD45RO-negative and positively selected for CCR7, excluded terminally differentiated effector memory CD45RA+ cells. This CDR3 is built from 15 residues. The V end lost 0 bases, the J end lost 5 bases, and 11 bases lay between the germline ends. Germline V gives CDR1 SGDLS, CDR2 YYNGEE. Clones were read by immunoSEQ multiplex PCR, and TCRdb kept only the in-frame ones, dropping some. The sample lists about 820,000 clones; 92% were seen once.

The clonotype was recovered from a man under 40 in good health. Input material: naive CD8+ T cells sorted from blood. The rearrangement joins TRBV9 to TRBJ2-2, with D maybe TRBD2 (5 bases). The CDR3 DNA follows: TGTGCCAGCAGCGTAGGAGGGCTGGGGACCGGGGAGCTGTTTTTT. Protein product: CASSVGGLGTGELFF.